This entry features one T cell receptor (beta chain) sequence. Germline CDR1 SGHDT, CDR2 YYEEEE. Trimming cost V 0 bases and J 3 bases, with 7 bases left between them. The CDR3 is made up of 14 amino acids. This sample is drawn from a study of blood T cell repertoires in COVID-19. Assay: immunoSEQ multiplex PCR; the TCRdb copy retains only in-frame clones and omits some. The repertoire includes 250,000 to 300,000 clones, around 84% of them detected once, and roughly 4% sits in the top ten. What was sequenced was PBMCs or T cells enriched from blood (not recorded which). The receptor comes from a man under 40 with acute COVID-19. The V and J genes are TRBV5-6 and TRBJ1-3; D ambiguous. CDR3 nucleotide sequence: TGTGCCAGCAGCTTGGGACTTGGTGGAAACACCATATATTTT. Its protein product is CASSLGLGGNTIYF.